The 27 T cell receptor beta chains in this list originate from one sample, sequenced in a study of CD8+CD57+ T cells in acquired aplastic anemia (dated by TCRdb to between 2018 and 2020). The patients picked for sequencing were ones in whom flow cytometry had shown an expansion of CD8+CD57+ cells. The run used an Illumina HiSeq 2000. Genomic DNA was used as template for profiling of TCR beta VDJ combinations and CDR3 sequences. In-frame beta chains were kept once TCRdb had trimmed the public reads at Q25 with fastp and called clones with MiXCR. CDR3 protein duplicates are merged, each entry listing the most common genes and DNA. The sample includes about 120,000 distinct CDR3 sequences, with over 30% observed a single time. 2% to 3% of the sample comes from the top ten. Material: sorted CD4+, CD8+, or CD8+CD57+ T cells (not recorded which) from PBMCs. The receptors shown here come from a human donor with aplastic anemia.

Points on this clonotype: A much larger clone differs by one base, so this may be a read error. V gene TRBV20-1 combines with J gene TRBJ1-1; 11 nucleotides line up with TRBD1. This CDR3 has 10 amino acids. Looked up from germline, CDR1 is DFQATT and CDR2 is SNEGSKA (reference sequence). The CDR3 coding sequence is TGCAGTGCTACCGGACAGGGGGCTTCCTTT. This sequence encodes CSATGQGASF.

This clonotype was recorded once. A read error may be the cause here, since a much bigger clone is one base away. The rearrangement uses TRBV6-5 and TRBJ1-1; D is ambiguous. CDR3 length: 16 residues. Germline CDR1 reads MNHEY; CDR2 reads SVGAGI. The CDR3 DNA sequence: TGTGCCAGCCGTTATCTTTTGGGGAGTCGTAGCACTGAAGCTTTCTTT. Translated, it gives CASRYLLGSRSTEAFF.

The rearrangement joins TRBV28 to TRBJ2-2; D remains ambiguous. The CDR3 extends over 12 amino acids. Germline V lookup: CDR1 MDHEN, CDR2 SYDVKM. V was trimmed by 5 bases and J by 8 bases, leaving 9 bases between them. CDR3 DNA: TGTGCCAGCAGTCCCCCCAGAGGGGAGCTGTTTTTT. Its protein is CASSPPRGELFF. The variable domain in full, completed from reference TRBV28 and TRBJ2-2, reads DVKVTQSSRYLVKRTGEKVFLECVQDMDHENMFWYRQDPGLGLRLIYFSYDVKMKEKGDIPEGYSVSREKKERFSLILESASTNQTSMYLCASSPPRGELFFGEGSRLTVL.

On this clonotype itself: A much larger clone lies one base from this, so it may be a read error. This chain uses TRBV27 with TRBJ2-7; TRBD2 aligns across 9 bases. This CDR3 has 16 residues. Germline CDR1 reads MNHEY; CDR2 reads SMNVEV (reference sequence). The CDR3 bases are TGTGCCAGCCGTTTATCGCTAGCGGGGACTTCCTACGAGCAGTACTTC. Encoded protein: CASRLSLAGTSYEQYF.

The chain uses TRBV19 and TRBJ1-6; 8 bases are shared with TRBD1. Germline V CDR1 and CDR2: LNHDA, SQIVND (reference sequence). This CDR3 has 16 amino acids. V shed 7 bases and J 5 bases; nucleotides not matched to a gene: 10. In DNA form, the CDR3 reads TGTGCCAGTAACTTAGGACAGGGATCAAATAATTCACCCCTCCACTTT. Its translation is CASNLGQGSNNSPLHF. The whole variable domain, remainder taken from reference TRBV19 and TRBJ1-6, is DGGITQSPKYLFRKEGQNVTLSCEQNLNHDAMYWYRQDPGQGLRLIYYSQIVNDFQKGDIAEGYSVSREKKESFPLTVTSAQKNPTAFYLCASNLGQGSNNSPLHFGNGTRLTVT.

This clonotype showed up many times. The rearrangement uses TRBV5-4 and TRBJ1-2; D is possibly TRBD1 (6 bases). V was trimmed by 0 bases and J by 8 bases, leaving 11 bases between them. CDR1 is SGHNT and CDR2 is YYREEE in the germline V gene (reference sequence). The CDR3 extends over 13 amino acids. The CDR3 region is CASSLVGGIGYTF. The DNA for the CDR3 is TGTGCCAGCAGCTTGGTAGGGGGGATCGGCTACACCTTC.

The chain uses TRBV6-1 and TRBJ1-4; 7 positions match TRBD1. CDR1 MNHNS and CDR2 SASEGT come from the germline V gene. The length of the CDR3 is 14 residues. V lost 7 bases and J lost 3; bases outside the gene matches: 5. Here the CDR3 DNA reads TGTGCCAGCAACCCAGGGGGTCCTAATGAAAAACTGTTTTTT. This encodes CASNPGGPNEKLFF.

The V call is TRBV10-2, the J call TRBJ1-2; the D is unclear. Germline values: CDR1 WSHSY, CDR2 SAAADI. This CDR3 comprises 14 residues. With 8 bases removed from V and 3 bases from J, the gap between germline ends came to 16 bases. In DNA, the CDR3 is TGCGCCAGCCGACGAGGGCAGCAAGACTATGGCTACACCTTC. This gives the protein CASRRGQQDYGYTF.

On this clonotype itself: A much larger clone lies one base from this, so it may be a read error. The chain is built from TRBV6-2 or TRBV6-3 and TRBJ1-1; 9 nucleotides agree with TRBD1. This CDR3 is built from 14 residues. Germline assignment: CDR1 MNHEY and CDR2 SVGEGT. CDR3 region: CASIRTGANTEALF. The CDR3 bases are TGTGCCAGCATTAGGACAGGGGCGAACACTGAAGCTCTCTTT.

The chain links TRBV15 to TRBJ2-3, with TRBD2 matching 16 bases. The CDR3 sequence is 19 residues long. Trimming cost V 1 base and J 3 bases; bases outside gene matches: 7. The germline CDR1 and CDR2 sequences are LNHNV and YYDKDF (reference sequence). CDR3: CATSRVPGTSGGATDTQYF. DNA of the CDR3: TGTGCCACCAGCAGAGTCCCCGGGACTAGCGGGGGGGCAACAGATACGCAGTATTTT.

A few counts support this clonotype. The rearrangement links TRBV5-1 to TRBJ2-6, with a weak D call TRBD1 (5 bases). Germline V CDR1 and CDR2: SGHRS, YFSETQ. V shed 1 base and J shed 0 bases, with 14 bases lying between them. The CDR3 sequence is 18 residues long. The CDR3 sequence: CASSLQPPGLSGANVLTF. CDR3 DNA sequence: TGCGCCAGCAGCTTGCAGCCCCCAGGGCTCTCTGGGGCCAACGTCCTGACTTTC.

In the case of this clonotype: Given a much more abundant clone one base away, this may be a read error. The V call is TRBV2, the J call TRBJ2-5; TRBD2 matches 9 bases. In germline, CDR1 is SNHLY, CDR2 FYNNEI. The CDR3 sequence is 14 residues long. CDR3 region: CTSRRGLAQETQYF. For the CDR3, the DNA is TGTACCAGCAGGCGGGGACTAGCCCAAGAGACCCAGTACTTC.

This clonotype was counted at least ten times. The chain recombines TRBV6-1 with TRBJ1-2, with 7 bases lining up with TRBD1. Germline lookup yields CDR1 MNHNS and CDR2 SASEGT. With V trimmed by 6 bases and J by 4 bases, 14 bases remained unmatched. The CDR3 covers 16 residues. Here the CDR3 reads CASSPPKDRLFYGYTF. The CDR3 DNA sequence: TGTGCCAGCAGCCCCCCGAAGGACAGGTTATTCTATGGCTACACCTTC.

The chain has TRBV25-1 and TRBJ1-4, with D hard to call. V was pared by 4 bases and J by 3 bases, with 9 bases between. Germline CDR1 MGHDK, CDR2 SYGVNS. This CDR3 region has 14 residues. CDR3 amino acids: CASSVGEANEKLFF. The DNA of the CDR3 is TGTGCCAGCAGTGTCGGGGAGGCTAATGAAAAACTGTTTTTT.

This clonotype has at least ten counts. The chain recombines TRBV4-1 with TRBJ2-3; D remains ambiguous. Germline V CDR1 and CDR2: MGHRA, YSYEKL. The length of the CDR3 is 13 residues. Trimming pared 0 bases from V and 5 bases from J, leaving 6 bases between. As DNA, the CDR3 is TGCGCCAGCAGCCAAGAATCGGGAGATACGCAGTATTTT. It encodes CASSQESGDTQYF.

This clonotype was counted many times. The chain couples TRBV7-8 to TRBJ2-5, with D perhaps matching TRBD2 (6 bases). The CDR3 extends over 14 amino acids. V gave up 1 base and J gave up 6 bases, with 12 bases separating them. Germline lookup yields CDR1 SGHVS and CDR2 FQNEAQ. CDR3 protein: CASSLEGRGQTQYF. The CDR3, as DNA: TGTGCCAGCAGCTTAGAGGGGCGGGGACAGACCCAGTACTTC. Combining the CDR3 with reference TRBV7-8 and TRBJ2-5 gives the whole variable domain GAGVSQSPRYKVAKRGQDVALRCDPISGHVSLFWYQQALGQGPEFLTYFQNEAQLDKSGLPSDRFFAERPEGSVSTLKIQRTQQEDSAVYLCASSLEGRGQTQYFGPGTRLLVL.

The rearrangement links TRBV6-1 to TRBJ1-3, with D perhaps matching TRBD1 (5 bases). Trimming left V 5 bases short and J 9 bases short, with 11 bases between. This CDR3 comprises 12 residues. CDR1 MNHNS and CDR2 SASEGT come from the germline V gene. This chain's CDR3 is CASSTPGGTIYF. CDR3 coding DNA: TGTGCCAGCAGTACTCCGGGGGGCACCATATATTTT.

CDR3 residues: CSAGQGPGVTF. The CDR3 nucleotides are TGCAGCGCCGGACAGGGACCGGGTGTCACCTTC. V gene TRBV29-1 combines with J gene TRBJ1-2; TRBD1 matches 8 bases. CDR3 length equals 11 residues. Trimming at V came to 7 bases and at J to 13 bases, leaving 11 bases not matched to a gene. CDR1 and CDR2 from the germline V gene are SQVTM and ANQGSEA.

This clonotype was counted at least ten times. The genes are TRBV11-2 and TRBJ1-2; TRBD1 might be the D (5 bases). Deletions cut 0 bases from V and 5 bases from J, with 16 bases between. The CDR3 sequence is 16 residues long. The germline V gene encodes CDR1 SGHAT and CDR2 FQNNGV. The CDR3 spells CASSLEARGAWYGYTF. DNA for the CDR3: TGTGCCAGCAGCTTAGAGGCGAGGGGCGCCTGGTATGGCTACACCTTC. Supplemented by reference TRBV11-2 and TRBJ1-2, the full variable domain reads EAGVAQSPRYKIIEKRQSVAFWCNPISGHATLYWYQQILGQGPKLLIQFQNNGVVDDSQLPKDRFSAERLKGVDSTLKIQPAKLEDSAVYLCASSLEARGAWYGYTFGSGTRLTVV.

Comment on this clonotype: This may be a read error, as it is one base from a much larger clone. The missing conserved phenylalanine or tryptophan at the end of this CDR3 makes a read error likely. The chain combines TRBV30 with TRBJ1-2; 7 nucleotides align to TRBD1. CDR1 GTSNPN and CDR2 SVGIG come from the germline V gene (reference sequence). The J segment lost 4 bases and the V segment lost 8 bases, leaving 7 bases of the junction unmatched. The CDR3 sequence is 12 residues long. The chain's CDR3 is CAGTVAFYGYTS. The CDR3 nucleotides read TGTGCCGGGACAGTCGCATTCTATGGCTACACCTCC.

This clonotype showed up just a few times. The chain recombines TRBV5-4 with TRBJ1-3, with D possibly TRBD1 on 5 matching bases. The CDR3 is made up of 12 amino acids. The V gene lost 4 bases and the J gene lost 7 bases, with 9 bases spanning the gap. Looked up from germline, CDR1 is SGHNT and CDR2 is YYREEE (reference sequence). The CDR3 coding sequence is TGTGCCAGCAGCCCGGAGGGGAACACCATATATTTT. It specifies CASSPEGNTIYF.

For this clonotype: A much larger clone sits a single nucleotide away, making a read error possible. The CDR3 nucleotides read TGTGCCAGCAGTCGCCCCGGGGGGATCAATGAGCAGTACTTC. It specifies CASSRPGGINEQYF. This chain joins TRBV12-3 or TRBV12-4 and TRBJ2-7; the match to TRBD2 covers 7 bases. Trimming took 5 bases from V and 7 from J; bases not matched to a gene: 11. This CDR3 spans 14 amino acids.

The chain carries TRBV19 and TRBJ1-6; possibly TRBD1 for D (5 bases). The germline V and J ends were trimmed by 3 bases and 7 bases, with 10 bases remaining between them. CDR3 length equals 14 residues. Germline values: CDR1 LNHDA, CDR2 SQIVND (reference sequence). CDR3 sequence: CASSIKTANSPLHF. In DNA, the CDR3 is TGTGCCAGTAGTATTAAGACAGCAAATTCACCCCTCCACTTT.

This clonotype showed up just a few times. This rearrangement joins TRBV6-1 to TRBJ2-1; D might be TRBD1 (6 bases). CDR1 is MNHNS, CDR2 SASEGT, per germline. The CDR3 consists of 11 residues. V was cut by 8 bases and J by 7 bases, with 9 bases left in between. The CDR3 protein is CASGTPNEQFF. The CDR3, as DNA: TGTGCCAGCGGGACACCGAATGAGCAGTTCTTC.

This clonotype was seen repeatedly, ten times or more. The CDR3 sequence is CASSLGGTNYGYTF. The CDR3 DNA sequence: TGCGCCAGCAGCTTGGGGGGTACTAACTATGGCTACACCTTC. V usage is TRBV5-1 and J usage is TRBJ1-2; the D is unclear. V shed 0 bases and J shed 0 bases, with 6 bases lying between them. This CDR3 spans 14 amino acids. From germline, CDR1 is SGHRS and CDR2 YFSETQ.

The V gene is TRBV28, the J gene TRBJ1-2; D perhaps matches TRBD1 (6 bases). The germline V gene encodes CDR1 MDHEN and CDR2 SYDVKM. Deletions cut 6 bases from V and 0 bases from J, with 11 bases between. This CDR3 spans 14 amino acids. For the CDR3, the DNA is TGTGCCAGCAGCCAGGGGTATGCTAACTATGGCTACACCTTC. Translating it yields CASSQGYANYGYTF.

The chain employs TRBV14 and TRBJ2-3; D gene unclear. With 7 bases removed from V and 2 bases from J, the gap between germline ends came to 13 bases. This CDR3 comprises 14 residues. CDR1 and CDR2 from the germline V gene are SGHDN and FVKESK. The CDR3 reads CASMVPPHTDTQYF. The CDR3 coding sequence is TGTGCCAGCATGGTCCCCCCACACACAGATACGCAGTATTTT.